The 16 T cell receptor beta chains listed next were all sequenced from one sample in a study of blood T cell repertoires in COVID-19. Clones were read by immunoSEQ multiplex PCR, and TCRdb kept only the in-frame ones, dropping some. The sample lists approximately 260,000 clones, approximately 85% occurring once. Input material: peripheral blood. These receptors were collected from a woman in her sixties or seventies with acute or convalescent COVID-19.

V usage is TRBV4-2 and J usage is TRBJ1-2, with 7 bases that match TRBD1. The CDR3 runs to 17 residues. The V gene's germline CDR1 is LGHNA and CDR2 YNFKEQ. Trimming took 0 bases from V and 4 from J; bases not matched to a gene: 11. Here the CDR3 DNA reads TGTGCCAGCAGCCAAGACATTATACGGGGACAGAGCTATGGCTACACCTTC. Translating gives CASSQDIIRGQSYGYTF.

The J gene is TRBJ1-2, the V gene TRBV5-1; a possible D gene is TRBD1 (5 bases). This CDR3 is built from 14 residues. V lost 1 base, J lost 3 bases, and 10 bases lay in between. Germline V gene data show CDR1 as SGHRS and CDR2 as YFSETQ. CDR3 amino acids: CASSLMQGDYGYTF. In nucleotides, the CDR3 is TGCGCCAGCAGCTTGATGCAGGGCGACTATGGCTACACCTTC.

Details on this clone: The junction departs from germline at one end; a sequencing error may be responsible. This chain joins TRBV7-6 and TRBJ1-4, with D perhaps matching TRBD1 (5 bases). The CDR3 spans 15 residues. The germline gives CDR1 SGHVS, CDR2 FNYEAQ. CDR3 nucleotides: TGTGCCAGCAGCCTAGCCTCCCCTGGGGGGGGAAAACTGTTTTTT. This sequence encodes CASSLASPGGGKLFF.

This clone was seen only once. The CDR3 DNA is TGTGCCACCAGTGGACAGGGGGCCCAGCAGTTCTTC. It translates to CATSGQGAQQFF. The chain is built from TRBV24-1 and TRBJ2-1; 10 bases are a match to TRBD1. Germline CDR1 reads KGHDR; CDR2 reads SFDVKD. The CDR3 extends over 12 amino acids. V was clipped by 5 bases and J by 11 bases; unmatched bases: 2.

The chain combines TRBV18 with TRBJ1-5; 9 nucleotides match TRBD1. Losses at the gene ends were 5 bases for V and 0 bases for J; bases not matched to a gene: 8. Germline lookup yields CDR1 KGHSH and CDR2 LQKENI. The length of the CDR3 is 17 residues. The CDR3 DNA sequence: TGTGCCAGCTCAGAGGACAGGGGAACTGGTAGCAATCAGCCCCAGCATTTT. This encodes CASSEDRGTGSNQPQHF.

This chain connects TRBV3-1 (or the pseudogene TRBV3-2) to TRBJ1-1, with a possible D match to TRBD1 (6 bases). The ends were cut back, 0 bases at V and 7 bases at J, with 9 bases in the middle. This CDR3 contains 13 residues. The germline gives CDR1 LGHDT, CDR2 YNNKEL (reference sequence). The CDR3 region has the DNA TGTGCCAGCAGCCAAGAGACAGGATTTGAAGCTTTCTTT. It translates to CASSQETGFEAFF.

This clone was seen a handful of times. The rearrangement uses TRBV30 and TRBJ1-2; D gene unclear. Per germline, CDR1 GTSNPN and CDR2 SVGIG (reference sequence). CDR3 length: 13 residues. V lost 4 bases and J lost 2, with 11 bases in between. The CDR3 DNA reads TGTGCCTGGAAAAGGCGGCAAAACTATGGCTACACCTTC. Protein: CAWKRRQNYGYTF.

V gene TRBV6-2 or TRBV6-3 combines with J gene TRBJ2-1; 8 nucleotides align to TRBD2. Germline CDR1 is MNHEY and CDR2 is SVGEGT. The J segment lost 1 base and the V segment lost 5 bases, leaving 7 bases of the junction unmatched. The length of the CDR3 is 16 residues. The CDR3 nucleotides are TGTGCCAGCAGTGGTAGCGGGACGGAATCCTACAATGAGCAGTTCTTC. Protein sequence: CASSGSGTESYNEQFF.

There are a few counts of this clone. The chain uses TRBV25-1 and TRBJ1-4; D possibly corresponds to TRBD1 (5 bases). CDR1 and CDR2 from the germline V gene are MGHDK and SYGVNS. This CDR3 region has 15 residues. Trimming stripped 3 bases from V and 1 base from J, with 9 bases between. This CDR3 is CASSDPQGTNEKLFF. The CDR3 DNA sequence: TGTGCCAGCAGTGACCCCCAGGGAACTAATGAAAAACTGTTTTTT.

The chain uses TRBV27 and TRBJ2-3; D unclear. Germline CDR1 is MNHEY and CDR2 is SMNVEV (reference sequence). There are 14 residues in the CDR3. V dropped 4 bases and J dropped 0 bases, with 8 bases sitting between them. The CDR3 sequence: CASSSKRSTDTQYF. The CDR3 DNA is TGTGCCAGCAGTTCAAAGAGGAGCACAGATACGCAGTATTTT.

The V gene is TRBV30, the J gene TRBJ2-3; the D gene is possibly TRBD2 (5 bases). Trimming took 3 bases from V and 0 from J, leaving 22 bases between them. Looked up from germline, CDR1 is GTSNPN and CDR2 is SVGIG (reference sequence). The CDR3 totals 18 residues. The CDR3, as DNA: TGTGCCTGGAGGCCACGTCGGGTCGGCGGACTTAGCACAGATACGCAGTATTTT. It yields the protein CAWRPRRVGGLSTDTQYF.

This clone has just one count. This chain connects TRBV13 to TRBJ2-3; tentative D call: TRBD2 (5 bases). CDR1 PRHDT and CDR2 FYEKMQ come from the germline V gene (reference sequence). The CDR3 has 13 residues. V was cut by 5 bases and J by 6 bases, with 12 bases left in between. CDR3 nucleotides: TGTGCCAGCAGCACCACTAGTGCTGATACGCAGTATTTT. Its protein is CASSTTSADTQYF.

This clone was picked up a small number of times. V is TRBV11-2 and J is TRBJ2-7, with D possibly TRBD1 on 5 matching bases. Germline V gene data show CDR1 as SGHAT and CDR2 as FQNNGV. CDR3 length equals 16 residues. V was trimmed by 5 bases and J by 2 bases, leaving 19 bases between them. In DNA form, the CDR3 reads TGTGCCAGCAGCCACTTAGTAGCCAGGGTACCCTACGAGCAGTACTTC. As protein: CASSHLVARVPYEQYF.

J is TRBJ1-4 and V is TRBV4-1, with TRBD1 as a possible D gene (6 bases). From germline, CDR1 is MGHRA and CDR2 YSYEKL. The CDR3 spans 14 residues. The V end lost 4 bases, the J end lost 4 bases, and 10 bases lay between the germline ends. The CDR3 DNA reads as TGCGCCAGCAGCCCTACAGGGCTTAATGAAAAACTGTTTTTT. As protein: CASSPTGLNEKLFF.

CDR3 DNA: TGTGCCAGCAGCCAAGATCGGAGGGGCAACGGGGAGCTGTTTTTT. Translating it yields CASSQDRRGNGELFF. The chain links TRBV3-1 (or the pseudogene TRBV3-2) to TRBJ2-2; TRBD2 is a possible D gene (6 bases). This CDR3 has 15 residues. V was clipped by 0 bases and J by 7 bases, with 12 bases between them. In germline, CDR1 is LGHDT, CDR2 YNNKEL (reference sequence).

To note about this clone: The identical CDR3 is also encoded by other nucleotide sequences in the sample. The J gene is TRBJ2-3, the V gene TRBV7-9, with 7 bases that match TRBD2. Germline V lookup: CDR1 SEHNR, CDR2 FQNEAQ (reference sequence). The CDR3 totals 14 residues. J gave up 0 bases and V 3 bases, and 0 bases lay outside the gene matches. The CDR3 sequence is CASSLGLSTDTQYF. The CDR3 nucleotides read TGTGCCAGCAGCTTGGGACTAAGCACAGATACGCAGTATTTT.